The 10 T cell receptor beta chains below all came from one sample that was sequenced in a study of T cell changes during pregnancy in multiple sclerosis. Only in-frame clones appear in the TCRdb table, and some are missing; sequencing was by immunoSEQ multiplex PCR. The sample lists tens of thousands of clones, over 80% occurring once. Sequencing used CD8+ T cells from peripheral blood mononuclear cells, obtained in the third trimester of pregnancy. The receptor source for this set is a female donor with multiple sclerosis, enrolled in a pregnancy study.

The chain couples TRBV21-1 to TRBJ2-5; no check of the table's D call, TRBD2, against the DNA was made. TRBV21-1 is classified as a pseudogene. The CDR3 has 17 amino acids. For the CDR3, the DNA is TGTGCCAGCAGCAATTGGGCAAGAAGAGCGGGAGTAGAGACCCAGTACTTC. As protein: CASSNWARRAGVETQYF.

The J gene is TRBJ2-2, the V gene TRBV27; 7 nucleotides match TRBD1. Germline loops: CDR1 MNHEY, CDR2 SMNVEV (reference sequence). This CDR3 contains 14 residues. V was clipped by 10 bases and J by 0 bases; unmatched bases: 5. CDR3 residues: CATTGAPNTGELFF. CDR3 nucleotides: TGTGCCACCACAGGGGCTCCGAACACCGGGGAGCTGTTTTTT.

The chain joins TRBV19 to TRBJ1-1; perhaps TRBD1 as D (6 bases). Germline loops: CDR1 LNHDA, CDR2 SQIVND (reference sequence). The CDR3 totals 16 residues. V lost 0 bases and J lost 5, with 16 bases in between. The CDR3 loop reads CASSIDGPGAATEAFF. The DNA of the CDR3 is TGTGCCAGTAGTATAGATGGGCCAGGGGCCGCGACTGAAGCTTTCTTT.

This rearrangement joins TRBV5-5 to TRBJ2-1, with 11 bases that match TRBD2. V shed 1 base and J 8 bases; nucleotides not matched to a gene: 8. Germline assignment: CDR1 SGHKS and CDR2 YYEKEE (reference sequence). This CDR3 has 16 residues. The CDR3 reads CASSLTSGGSADEQFF. The CDR3 nucleotides are TGTGCCAGCAGCTTGACTAGCGGGGGATCTGCCGATGAGCAGTTCTTC.

CDR3 protein: CASSYLAEGYNEQFF. In DNA, the CDR3 is TGTGCCAGCAGTTACCTAGCGGAGGGGTACAATGAGCAGTTCTTC. This chain links TRBV6-5 with TRBJ2-1, with 7 bases aligning to TRBD2. Per germline, CDR1 MNHEY and CDR2 SVGAGI. After removal of 2 bases from V and 4 bases from J, the junction contained 5 bases not matched to a gene. The CDR3 is made up of 15 amino acids.

This clone is a singleton in its sample. This rearrangement joins TRBV9 to TRBJ2-7; the D gene is possibly TRBD2 (6 bases). CDR1 is SGDLS, CDR2 YYNGEE, per germline. Trimming cost V 4 bases and J 4 bases, with 15 bases left between them. The CDR3 runs to 14 residues. The CDR3 DNA reads TGTGCCAGCAGCCCTGCGGGGAATAGGTACGAGCAGTACTTC. Protein: CASSPAGNRYEQYF.

The chain is built from TRBV4-3 and TRBJ2-7; a possible D gene is TRBD1 (6 bases). This CDR3 has 16 residues. The germline gives CDR1 LGHNA, CDR2 YSLEER. V was pared by 2 bases and J by 1 base, with 15 bases between. As DNA, the CDR3 is TGCGCCAGCAGCCAACGCTGGCCTGGACAGTCCTACGAGCAGTACTTC. Its translation is CASSQRWPGQSYEQYF.

This rearrangement joins TRBV2 to TRBJ2-7; D is perhaps TRBD2 (6 bases). Per the germline V gene, CDR1 is SNHLY and CDR2 is FYNNEI. V was pared by 1 base and J by 9 bases, with 16 bases between. The CDR3 has 14 amino acids. The CDR3 DNA follows: TGTGCCAGCAGTGAAGGGGCGGGGCTCGGAGGGCAGTACTTC. Translation gives CASSEGAGLGGQYF.

The J gene is TRBJ2-7, the V gene TRBV27; D perhaps matches TRBD1 (5 bases). Trimming shortened V by 0 bases and J by 5 bases, and 5 bases separated the two germline ends. The germline CDR1 and CDR2 sequences are MNHEY and SMNVEV (reference sequence). CDR3 size: 12 residues. The CDR3 region has the DNA TGTGCCAGCAGTTTATCAGGGGACGAGCAGTACTTC. Translated, it gives CASSLSGDEQYF.

This chain joins TRBV28 and TRBJ1-1; 7 positions agree with TRBD1. V lost 6 bases and J lost 6; bases outside the gene matches: 16. Germline assignment: CDR1 MDHEN and CDR2 SYDVKM. The CDR3 is 16 amino acids. CDR3: CASSPAIVTGVAEAFF. For the CDR3, the DNA is TGTGCCAGCAGCCCCGCAATCGTCACAGGGGTCGCTGAAGCTTTCTTT.